This T cell receptor beta chain was found in a study of patients and donors after allogeneic stem cell transplantation. Via MiXCR, TCRdb re-called the RT-PCR reads, giving one row per CDR3 protein. The sample has roughly 230,000 distinct CDR3 sequences; roughly 13% are singletons. In its sample, this clonotype was seen a few times. The CDR3 loop spans 20 amino acids. In germline, CDR1 is MNHEY, CDR2 SVGEGT. V gave up 0 bases and J gave up 1 base; unmatched junction bases: 15. The chain links TRBV6-2 or TRBV6-3 to TRBJ1-5; 7 nucleotides line up with TRBD1. The sample taken for sequencing was blood, either unsorted or a sorted T cell fraction (not recorded which). The sequence derives from a human donor who was either an allogeneic HSCT recipient or a stem cell or donor lymphocyte infusion donor (not recorded which). It is not recorded whose cells these are; they may come from a transplant donor. The CDR3 here is CASSYSFRDSGLGSNQPQHF. DNA of the CDR3: TGTGCCAGCAGTTACTCGTTTCGGGACAGTGGCCTTGGGAGCAATCAGCCCCAGCATTTT.